This record concerns one TCR beta chain sequence. The sample holds one count of this clone. What this receptor recognizes is not known. Base qualities are not provided; no much larger clone lies one nucleotide away. Participants in the prospective study were aged roughly 18 to 90 years, lived in under 30 United States geographic areas, and enrolled through a virtual design. Cohort assignment in the prospective study relied on participant-reported clinical history from a screening survey and a study questionnaire. Recovered participants in ImmuneRACE Cohort 3 were defined as having two consecutive negative NP/OP PCR tests, clearance from a healthcare professional, or resolution of symptoms. In the prospective study, whole blood, serum and a nasopharyngeal or oropharyngeal swab were collected from each participant by mobile phlebotomists. Prospective study participants could optionally give additional blood draws and questionnaires over an approximately 2-month period. Prospective study blood samples were shipped either frozen or at room temperature before DNA extraction.

The CDR3 numbers 12 residues from cysteine through phenylalanine. The read is trimmed to its CDR3 DNA, 36 bases read in frame from base 1. Trimming takes 7 bases from V and 4 bases from J, and the germline ends sit 11 bases apart. CDR1 and CDR2 (SGDLS, YYNGEE) derive from the germline V gene. TCRbeta CDR3 regions were amplified from genomic DNA using the immunoSEQ Assay, a bias-controlled multiplex PCR. The study's processing was this. The number of nucleated cells in each sample was estimated from the amplification of reference gene primers within the assay. To quantify the absolute abundance of each unique TCRbeta CDR3 rearrangement, sequence reads were collapsed and filtered. For each sample, productive Simpson clonality was calculated as the square root of Simpson's diversity index across productive rearrangements. Here the immuneACCESS table is served through TCRdb, limited to in-frame sequences with V and J called. Missing clones are a known gap in these copies; in checked studies unresolved V genes cover under half, and the rest lacks a known reason. V and J calls plus clone size are reproduced from that table; the DNA served to infer D and trimming. For this sample the table gives around 400,000 clones, of which around 92% were detected only once. The ten most abundant clones make up 1.5% to 2% of the sample.

The data are from a study of blood T cell repertoires in COVID-19 (dated by TCRdb to the early 2020s). Background on the whole study: Collaborator samples came from the United States, Italy and Spain and covered acute and convalescent phases of COVID-19. Samples were obtained from the ongoing ImmuneRACE study (first 160 participants) and from over 1,000 subjects provided by 6 global collaborators. The repertoires were made available in a free public database intended to serve as a resource for research on the immune response to SARS-CoV-2. Where HLA class I and class II types were available, the types were taken from metadata supplied by the sample provider, not from assay-based typing. The sample metadata nearly always contained a de-identified subject ID, COVID-19 status, age in years and sex. The prospective study material was composed of cDNA or gDNA derived from T cells, B-cell-depleted T cells, or PBMCs. Subjects who had been exposed to COVID-19, were actively infected with it, or had recovered from it provided the deeply sampled blood TCRbeta repertoires that made up the dataset. The study at large found these results: Clinical and demographic metadata were provided uncurated, with the amount varying by source and participant.

The sample consisted of PBMCs or T cells enriched from blood (not recorded which). The chain is made from TRBV9 and TRBJ1-2, with the D gene uncertain. This clonotype was sampled from a woman in her 30s who had recovered from COVID-19. The DNA reads TGTGCCAGCGCACAGTCCGGCTATGGCTACACCTTC. It specifies CASAQSGYGYTF. The variable domain in full, with residues beyond the CDR3 obtained from the reference TRBV9 and TRBJ1-2 genes, is DSGVTQTPKHLITATGQRVTLRCSPRSGDLSVYWYQQSLDQGLQFLIQYYNGEERAKGNILERFSAQQFPDLHSELNLSSLELGDSALYFCASAQSGYGYTFGSGTRLTVV.